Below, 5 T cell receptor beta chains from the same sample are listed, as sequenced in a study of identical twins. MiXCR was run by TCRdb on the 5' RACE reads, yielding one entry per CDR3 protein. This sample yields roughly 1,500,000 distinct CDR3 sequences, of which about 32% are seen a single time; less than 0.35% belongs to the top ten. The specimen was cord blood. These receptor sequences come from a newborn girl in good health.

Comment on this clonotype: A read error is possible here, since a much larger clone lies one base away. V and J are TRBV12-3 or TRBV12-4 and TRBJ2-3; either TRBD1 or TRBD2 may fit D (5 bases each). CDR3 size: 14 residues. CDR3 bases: TGTGCCAGCAGACAAGAGGGAAGCACAGGTACGCAGTATTTT. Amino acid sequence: CASRQEGSTGTQYF.

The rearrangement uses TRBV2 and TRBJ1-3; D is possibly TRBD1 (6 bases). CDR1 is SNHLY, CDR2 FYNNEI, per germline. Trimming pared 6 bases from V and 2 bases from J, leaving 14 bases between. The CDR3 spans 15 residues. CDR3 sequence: CASRTTGSAGNTIYF. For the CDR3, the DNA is TGTGCCAGCAGGACAACAGGGTCAGCTGGAAACACCATATATTTT.

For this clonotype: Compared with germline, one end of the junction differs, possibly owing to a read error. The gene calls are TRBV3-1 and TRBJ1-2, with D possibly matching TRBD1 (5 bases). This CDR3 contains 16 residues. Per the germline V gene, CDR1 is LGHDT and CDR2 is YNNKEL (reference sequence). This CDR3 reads CASSQKGTVSNYGHTF. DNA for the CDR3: TGTGCCAGCAGCCAAAAGGGGACGGTCTCTAACTATGGCCACACCTTC.

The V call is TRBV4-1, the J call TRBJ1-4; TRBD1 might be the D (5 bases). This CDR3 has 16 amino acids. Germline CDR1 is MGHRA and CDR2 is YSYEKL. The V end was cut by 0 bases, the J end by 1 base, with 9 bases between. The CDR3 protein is CASSQEGTGTNEKLFF. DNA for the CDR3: TGCGCCAGCAGCCAAGAAGGAACAGGAACTAATGAAAAACTGTTTTTT.

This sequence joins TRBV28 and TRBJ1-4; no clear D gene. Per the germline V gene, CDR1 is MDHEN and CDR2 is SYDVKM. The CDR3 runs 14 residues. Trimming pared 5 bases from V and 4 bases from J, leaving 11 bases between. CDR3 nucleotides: TGTGCCAGCAGTCTTGCTAGGATTAATGAAAAACTGTTTTTT. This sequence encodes CASSLARINEKLFF.